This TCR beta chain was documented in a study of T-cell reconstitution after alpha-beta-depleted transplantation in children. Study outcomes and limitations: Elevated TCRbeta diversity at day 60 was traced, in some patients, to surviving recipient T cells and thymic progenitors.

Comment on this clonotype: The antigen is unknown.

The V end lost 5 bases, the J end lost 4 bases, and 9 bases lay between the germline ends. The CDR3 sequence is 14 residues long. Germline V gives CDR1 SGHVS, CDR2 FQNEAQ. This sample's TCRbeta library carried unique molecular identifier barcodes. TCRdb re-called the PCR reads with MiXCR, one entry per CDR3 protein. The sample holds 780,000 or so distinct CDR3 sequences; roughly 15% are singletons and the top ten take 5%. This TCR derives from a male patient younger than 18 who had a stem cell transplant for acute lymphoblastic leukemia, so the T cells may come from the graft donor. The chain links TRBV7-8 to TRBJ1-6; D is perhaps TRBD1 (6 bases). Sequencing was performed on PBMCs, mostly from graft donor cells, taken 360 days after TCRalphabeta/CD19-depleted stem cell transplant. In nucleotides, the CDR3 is TGTGCCAGCAGCCCACAGGGATATAATTCACCCCTCCACTTT. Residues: CASSPQGYNSPLHF.